One sample yielded the 27 T cell receptor beta chains listed below, sequenced in a study of T-cell reconstitution after alpha-beta-depleted transplantation in children. The TCRbeta library incorporated unique molecular identifiers. TCRdb ran MiXCR on the PCR reads and lists one entry per CDR3 protein. This sample yields more than 550,000 distinct CDR3 sequences, of which 8% to 11% are seen a single time; roughly 4% belongs to the top ten. The sample here was PBMCs from the stem cell graft donor, taken from the stem cell graft. Receptors originate from a human donor who donated a stem cell graft to a child with acute myeloid leukemia.

This clonotype was recorded at least ten times. This chain uses TRBV4-3 with TRBJ2-1; 7 bases fit TRBD2. The CDR3 spans 14 residues. Germline CDR1 reads LGHNA; CDR2 reads YSLEER. V shed 1 base and J 8 bases; nucleotides not matched to a gene: 5. DNA of the CDR3: TGCGCCAGCAGCCAAGGACTAGCCCACCATGAGCAGTTCTTC. It translates to CASSQGLAHHEQFF.

The J gene is TRBJ1-1, the V gene TRBV10-3; D perhaps matches TRBD1 (5 bases). CDR1 and CDR2 (germline): ENHRY, SYGVKD. This CDR3 spans 15 amino acids. V lost 4 bases and J 1 base, leaving 13 bases between the germline ends. The CDR3 reads CAISGIGGGNTEAFF. CDR3 DNA sequence: TGTGCCATCAGTGGGATTGGGGGGGGGAACACTGAAGCTTTCTTT.

The V call is TRBV28, the J call TRBJ1-2, with a tentative D call TRBD1 (6 bases). Trimming removed 5 bases from V and 8 bases from J, with 12 bases in between. CDR3 length: 12 residues. Germline V gene data show CDR1 as MDHEN and CDR2 as SYDVKM. The CDR3 DNA sequence: TGTGCCAGCAGTGCACAGGGCTTAGGCTACACCTTC. This translates into CASSAQGLGYTF.

This clonotype showed up just a few times. The chain is built from TRBV15 and TRBJ2-7; 8 bases align to TRBD1. The CDR3 is 15 amino acids. V shed 0 bases, J shed 4 bases, and the junction held 5 bases outside the gene matches. Germline lookup yields CDR1 LNHNV and CDR2 YYDKDF (reference sequence). The CDR3 sequence: CATSRERQGSYEQYF. The CDR3 coding sequence is TGTGCCACCAGCAGAGAAAGACAGGGGAGTTACGAGCAGTACTTC.

The chain uses TRBV4-3 and TRBJ1-2; D is perhaps TRBD1 (6 bases). The CDR3 consists of 16 residues. Germline CDR1 reads LGHNA; CDR2 reads YSLEER. Deletions cut 1 base from V and 1 base from J, with 13 bases between. CDR3 nucleotides: TGCGCCAGCAGCCAAGGTCCGGGACAACTTAACTATGGCTACACCTTC. Protein product: CASSQGPGQLNYGYTF.

This clonotype was counted at least ten times. The chain links TRBV9 to TRBJ2-1; 8 bases agree with TRBD1. Looked up from germline, CDR1 is SGDLS and CDR2 is YYNGEE. The trim removed 3 bases at V and 0 bases at J, leaving 5 bases unmatched. There are 16 residues in the CDR3. DNA of the CDR3: TGTGCCAGCAGCGGCCGGGACAGGAGCTCCTACAATGAGCAGTTCTTC. This codes for CASSGRDRSSYNEQFF.

The table lists this clonotype with a few counts. The rearrangement joins TRBV5-1 to TRBJ2-2; possibly TRBD2 for D (6 bases). V gave up 1 base and J gave up 0 bases, with 10 bases separating them. The CDR3 length is 16 residues. Per germline, CDR1 SGHRS and CDR2 YFSETQ. The CDR3 bases are TGCGCCAGCAGCTTGACGGGACTCGCGAACACCGGGGAGCTGTTTTTT. Its translation is CASSLTGLANTGELFF.

This clonotype was counted at least ten times. This chain uses TRBV20-1 with TRBJ2-3; no clear D. CDR1 is DFQATT and CDR2 is SNEGSKA in the germline V gene (reference sequence). V lost 5 bases to trimming and J lost 4 bases, with 10 bases between them. The CDR3 sequence is 12 residues long. This CDR3 reads CSAPVFADTQYF. CDR3 DNA: TGCAGTGCTCCCGTCTTTGCAGATACGCAGTATTTT.

This clonotype was counted at least ten times. This rearrangement joins TRBV6-1 to TRBJ1-2; TRBD1 aligns across 7 bases. The CDR3 contains 14 residues. Germline V gene data show CDR1 as MNHNS and CDR2 as SASEGT. Trimming cost V 6 bases and J 6 bases; bases outside gene matches: 10. As DNA, the CDR3 is TGTGCCAGCAGCGATAGACAGGGAGGAAATGGCTACACCTTC. This gives the protein CASSDRQGGNGYTF.

In its sample, this clonotype was seen many times. The V and J genes are TRBV4-3 and TRBJ1-4; D is unclear. V was trimmed by 0 bases and J by 8 bases, leaving 7 bases between them. The CDR3 covers 13 residues. Germline lookup yields CDR1 LGHNA and CDR2 YSLEER. In nucleotides, the CDR3 is TGCGCCAGCAGCCAAGACCGGCGGGAAAAACTGTTTTTT. This sequence encodes CASSQDRREKLFF.

The genes are TRBV7-9 and TRBJ2-7; TRBD2 aligns across 9 bases. Trimming cost V 5 bases and J 2 bases; bases outside gene matches: 10. The CDR3 contains 16 residues. Germline-derived CDR1 and CDR2 are SEHNR and FQNEAQ (reference sequence). This chain's CDR3 is CASSKPGLAPTYEQYF. The CDR3 DNA reads as TGTGCCAGCAGCAAGCCGGGACTAGCACCTACCTACGAGCAGTACTTC.

The table lists this clonotype with many counts. This chain uses TRBV5-6 with TRBJ1-1; a possible D gene is TRBD1 (5 bases). The CDR3 extends over 15 amino acids. Germline assignment: CDR1 SGHDT and CDR2 YYEEEE. V lost 0 bases to trimming and J lost 1 base, with 10 bases between them. The CDR3 DNA is TGTGCCAGCAGCTTGGCCCCGGGACGGAACACTGAAGCTTTCTTT. Translation gives CASSLAPGRNTEAFF. The complete variable domain, with remaining parts taken from reference TRBV5-6 and TRBJ1-1, reads DAGVTQSPTHLIKTRGQQVTLRCSPKSGHDTVSWYQQALGQGPQFIFQYYEEEERQRGNFPDRFSGHQFPNYSSELNVNALLLGDSALYLCASSLAPGRNTEAFFGQGTRLTVV.

The sample holds a few counts of this clonotype. This chain joins TRBV29-1 and TRBJ2-1, with 14 positions matching TRBD2. Trimming at V came to 6 bases and at J to 7 bases, leaving 5 bases not matched to a gene. In germline, CDR1 is SQVTM, CDR2 ANQGSEA. The CDR3 length is 14 residues. Written as DNA, the CDR3 is TGCAGCGTCCAGACTAGCGGGAGGGGGAATGAGCAGTTCTTC. The encoded protein is CSVQTSGRGNEQFF.

This clonotype was picked up many times. The chain has TRBV6-1 and TRBJ2-2; TRBD2 aligns across 10 bases. Per germline, CDR1 MNHNS and CDR2 SASEGT. This CDR3 has 13 amino acids. The CDR3 is CGSGRSSTGELFF. The CDR3 DNA follows: TGTGGTAGCGGGAGGTCCTCCACCGGGGAGCTGTTTTTT.

In this sample, this clonotype turned up many times. In nucleotides, the CDR3 is TGTGCCAGCAGTGGGACAGGGCACCCTGAAGCTTTCTTT. Its translation: CASSGTGHPEAFF. The V call is TRBV12-3 or TRBV12-4, the J call TRBJ1-1, with 9 nucleotides matching TRBD1. The V gene end was trimmed by 5 bases and the J gene end by 6 bases; junction bases not matched to a gene: 4. The CDR3 is 13 amino acids.

The chain joins TRBV4-2 to TRBJ2-2; D remains ambiguous. Germline V gene sequence: CDR1 LGHNA, CDR2 YNFKEQ. Trimming took 4 bases from V and 7 from J, leaving 7 bases between them. This CDR3 region has 12 residues. The CDR3 sequence is CASSLIVGELFF. CDR3 DNA sequence: TGTGCCAGCAGCCTGATAGTCGGGGAGCTGTTTTTT.

This CDR3 reads CASTTSGTGGNEQYF. The DNA for the CDR3 is TGCGCCAGCACCACTTCAGGGACAGGGGGCAACGAGCAGTACTTC. The chain uses TRBV5-1 and TRBJ2-7; TRBD1 aligns across 12 bases. CDR1 is SGHRS, CDR2 YFSETQ, per germline. The CDR3 totals 15 residues. The trim removed 6 bases at V and 5 bases at J, leaving 9 bases unmatched.

The V gene is TRBV12-3 or TRBV12-4, the J gene TRBJ1-5, with D tentatively TRBD1 (6 bases). This CDR3 contains 14 residues. V lost 1 base to trimming and J lost 7 bases, with 11 bases between them. The CDR3 here is CASSLDRGKQPQHF. The CDR3 nucleotides read TGTGCCAGCAGTTTAGATAGGGGGAAACAGCCCCAGCATTTT.

The chain has TRBV6-1 and TRBJ1-6; 7 bases align to TRBD1. The CDR3 is 16 residues long. J gave up 0 bases and V 6 bases, and 5 bases lay outside the gene matches. Germline lookup yields CDR1 MNHNS and CDR2 SASEGT. The CDR3 region is CASSTGEVSYNSPLHF. The CDR3 DNA follows: TGTGCCAGCAGCACAGGGGAGGTCTCCTATAATTCACCCCTCCACTTT.

CDR3 DNA: TGCAGTGCTAGCCTTGAGTTGGGACTAGCGGGAGTGGAGGAGCAGTTCTTC. Translated, it gives CSASLELGLAGVEEQFF. The genes are TRBV20-1 and TRBJ2-1; TRBD2 aligns across 14 bases. The CDR3 contains 17 residues. V lost 3 bases, J lost 10 bases, and 14 bases stayed unmatched. Germline CDR1 reads DFQATT; CDR2 reads SNEGSKA (reference sequence).

This clonotype turned up a few times. The chain employs TRBV7-2 and TRBJ2-3; D uncertain. This CDR3 region has 15 residues. The germline CDR1 and CDR2 sequences are SGHTA and FQGNSA. The V and J ends lost 2 bases and 2 bases respectively, with 11 bases between them. As DNA, the CDR3 is TGTGCCAGCAGCTTAATCCCTAGGGACACAGATACGCAGTATTTT. It yields the protein CASSLIPRDTDTQYF.

This clonotype was detected ten times or more. The gene calls are TRBV7-9 and TRBJ2-5, with a possible D match to TRBD2 (5 bases). This CDR3 has 16 amino acids. V gave up 1 base and J gave up 5 bases, with 17 bases separating them. The germline V gene encodes CDR1 SEHNR and CDR2 FQNEAQ (reference sequence). CDR3 sequence reads: CASSLDWASKRETQYF. CDR3 nucleotides: TGTGCCAGCAGCTTAGATTGGGCCTCAAAGCGGGAGACCCAGTACTTC.

This clonotype has a count of ten or more. The rearrangement links TRBV7-2 to TRBJ2-7, with 8 bases aligning to TRBD1. This CDR3 region has 14 residues. Germline V gene sequence: CDR1 SGHTA, CDR2 FQGNSA. Trimming took 5 bases from V and 2 from J; bases not matched to a gene: 5. The CDR3 DNA is TGTGCCAGCAGCCCAGGGACAGGCCCCTACGAGCAGTACTTC. This encodes CASSPGTGPYEQYF.

This clonotype was counted ten times or more. The chain links TRBV20-1 to TRBJ1-3; 9 bases align to TRBD1. Germline V gives CDR1 DFQATT, CDR2 SNEGSKA (reference sequence). The CDR3 spans 17 residues. V shed 2 bases and J 0 bases; nucleotides not matched to a gene: 8. The CDR3 sequence: CSARPRDRANSGNTIYF. The CDR3 nucleotides read TGCAGTGCTAGACCCCGGGACAGGGCAAACTCTGGAAACACCATATATTTT.

This clonotype was counted a few times. The V gene is TRBV5-1, the J gene TRBJ2-7; tentatively, D is TRBD1 or TRBD2 (5 bases each). Per germline, CDR1 SGHRS and CDR2 YFSETQ. Trimming pared 7 bases from V and 4 bases from J, leaving 9 bases between. CDR3 size: 11 residues. CDR3 in DNA: TGCGCCAGCGGGGGTACGTACGAGCAGTACTTC. Protein: CASGGTYEQYF.

This clonotype has only a few counts. The chain links TRBV5-1 to TRBJ1-5; D not certain. Germline CDR1 and CDR2: SGHRS and YFSETQ. This CDR3 comprises 14 residues. The V and J ends lost 5 bases and 2 bases respectively, with 11 bases between them. CDR3 region: CASRSGEGNQPQHF. Here the CDR3 DNA reads TGCGCCAGCAGGTCCGGGGAAGGCAATCAGCCCCAGCATTTT.

The V and J genes are TRBV20-1 and TRBJ2-1, with TRBD2 identical over 7 bases. The CDR3 extends over 13 amino acids. Trimming at V came to 3 bases and at J to 6 bases, leaving 5 bases not matched to a gene. Germline loops: CDR1 DFQATT, CDR2 SNEGSKA (reference sequence). CDR3 sequence reads: CSARDRLANEQFF. The CDR3 DNA reads as TGCAGTGCTAGGGACCGACTAGCCAATGAGCAGTTCTTC.